A single sample is the source of the 15 T cell receptor beta chains below, sequenced in a study of PD-L1 blockade in urothelial cancer (dated by TCRdb to the late 2010s). The label giving this sample's time point can be read as: pretreatment peripheral blood. Libraries were prepared through the immunoSEQ multiplex PCR assay. What TCRdb holds here is the immuneACCESS table cut down to in-frame rearrangements. Part of the clones is not present; checked against another copy, under half of the missing clones reflect an unresolved V gene, and the others are unexplained. For this sample there are 40,000 to 60,000 clones; 79% appear just once. The ten largest clonotypes hold roughly a tenth of the sample. Sample: PBMCs, taken around atezolizumab (anti-PD-L1) treatment. Every receptor here comes from a man between 65 and 85 years old with urothelial cancer.

This rearrangement joins TRBV7-2 to TRBJ2-1, with D maybe TRBD2 (6 bases). V shed 1 base and J shed 7 bases, with 20 bases lying between them. This CDR3 region has 17 residues. CDR1 is SGHTA and CDR2 is FQGNSA in the germline V gene. CDR3 loop: CASSLGVSGETQNEQFF. The CDR3 coding sequence is TGTGCCAGCAGCTTAGGGGTATCGGGGGAGACACAGAATGAGCAGTTCTTC.

The V gene is TRBV5-1, the J gene TRBJ2-3; tentatively, D is TRBD2 (6 bases). The length of the CDR3 is 15 residues. Trimming pared 3 bases from V and 0 bases from J, leaving 11 bases between. Per germline, CDR1 SGHRS and CDR2 YFSETQ. The CDR3 reads CASSSREASTDTQYF. Here the CDR3 DNA reads TGCGCCAGCAGCTCGAGGGAGGCAAGCACAGATACGCAGTATTTT.

The chain uses TRBV7-3 and TRBJ2-1; 9 bases fit TRBD1. The CDR3 sequence is 14 residues long. CDR1 and CDR2 (germline): SGHTA, FQGTGA. J was trimmed by 5 bases and V by 4 bases; bases with no gene match: 3. The CDR3 reads CASSSDRGNNEQFF. CDR3 DNA: TGTGCCAGCAGCTCGGACAGGGGTAACAATGAGCAGTTCTTC.

This chain joins TRBV6-1 and TRBJ2-7, with 10 bases aligning to TRBD1. CDR1 MNHNS and CDR2 SASEGT come from the germline V gene. This CDR3 has 15 residues. With 4 bases clipped from V and 4 bases from J, the junction kept 7 bases outside the gene matches. The CDR3 bases are TGTGCCAGCAGTGCCCAGACAGGGGGCGAGTACGAGCAGTACTTC. Translation gives CASSAQTGGEYEQYF.

The V and J genes are TRBV6-1 and TRBJ2-5; D unclear. This CDR3 spans 13 amino acids. CDR1 MNHNS and CDR2 SASEGT come from the germline V gene. Trimming shortened V by 3 bases and J by 8 bases, and 13 bases separated the two germline ends. The CDR3 loop is CASSDLRSTTQYF. The CDR3 DNA reads TGTGCCAGCAGTGACCTTAGATCTACCACCCAGTACTTC.

The rearrangement joins TRBV7-8 to TRBJ1-5; TRBD1 is a possible D gene (5 bases). The CDR3 covers 13 residues. The germline V and J ends were trimmed by 0 bases and 6 bases, with 6 bases remaining between them. Germline V lookup: CDR1 SGHVS, CDR2 FQNEAQ. CDR3 nucleotides: TGTGCCAGCAGCTTAGCGCAGGGTCAGCCCCAGCATTTT. Its translation is CASSLAQGQPQHF.

The V and J genes are TRBV6-5 and TRBJ2-7, with 10 bases aligning to TRBD2. The CDR3 runs 15 residues. Germline V CDR1 and CDR2: MNHEY, SVGAGI. With V trimmed by 6 bases and J by 7 bases, 12 bases remained unmatched. The CDR3 DNA sequence: TGTGCCAGCAGATGGAGCGGGAGGGCCTTGTGGGAGCAGTACTTC. This translates into CASRWSGRALWEQYF.

The rearrangement links TRBV6-5 to TRBJ1-1, with no clear D. V lost 2 bases, J lost 0 bases, and 13 bases lay in between. The CDR3 has 16 residues. Per germline, CDR1 MNHEY and CDR2 SVGAGI. The CDR3 DNA reads TGTGCCAGCAGTTACATACAGCCTGATATGAACACTGAAGCTTTCTTT. Protein product: CASSYIQPDMNTEAFF.

V gene TRBV2 combines with J gene TRBJ2-4; TRBD1 matches at 7 bases. V lost 5 bases, J lost 11 bases, and 12 bases stayed unmatched. Germline-derived CDR1 and CDR2 are SNHLY and FYNNEI. This CDR3 has 14 amino acids. In DNA, the CDR3 is TGTGCCAGCAGTTTTTGGGACAGCCTCGGAGTTCAGTACTTC. Its translation is CASSFWDSLGVQYF. Full variable domain (outside the CDR3, taken from reference TRBV2 and TRBJ2-4): EPEVTQTPSHQVTQMGQEVILRCVPISNHLYFYWYRQILGQKVEFLVSFYNNEISEKSEIFDDQFSVERPDGSNFTLKIRSTKLEDSAMYFCASSFWDSLGVQYFGAGTRLSVL.

The chain combines TRBV4-1 with TRBJ2-2; 12 bases line up with TRBD2. J was trimmed by 7 bases and V by 4 bases; bases with no gene match: 4. CDR3 length: 15 residues. Germline V lookup: CDR1 MGHRA, CDR2 YSYEKL. The CDR3 reads CASSRGLAGIGELFF. CDR3 bases: TGCGCCAGCAGCCGCGGACTAGCGGGAATCGGGGAGCTGTTTTTT.

J is TRBJ1-4 and V is TRBV5-5; 9 nucleotides align to TRBD1. The V segment lost 4 bases and the J segment 5 bases; nucleotides outside the gene matches: 9. CDR1 and CDR2 from the germline V gene are SGHKS and YYEKEE (reference sequence). This CDR3 is built from 16 residues. The CDR3: CASSPSPDRGNEKLFF. CDR3 DNA: TGTGCCAGCAGCCCATCCCCGGACAGGGGAAATGAAAAACTGTTTTTT.

The J gene is TRBJ2-1, the V gene TRBV6-1, with D perhaps matching TRBD1 (6 bases). Between the trimmed V and J ends, which lost 7 bases and 0 bases, there was a span of 13 bases. Germline V gene lookup returns CDR1 MNHNS and CDR2 SASEGT. The CDR3 spans 15 residues. The CDR3 DNA is TGTGCCAGCATACAGGGAACCCTCTCCTACAATGAGCAGTTCTTC. The encoded protein is CASIQGTLSYNEQFF.

V is TRBV28 and J is TRBJ2-2, with D possibly TRBD2 on 5 matching bases. The CDR3 spans 15 residues. The germline V and J ends were trimmed by 6 bases and 4 bases, with 15 bases remaining between them. Per the germline V gene, CDR1 is MDHEN and CDR2 is SYDVKM. CDR3 sequence (DNA): TGTGCCAGCAGGAGGGTTTCTCCCCCCACCGGGGAGCTGTTTTTT. This sequence encodes CASRRVSPPTGELFF.

J is TRBJ1-1 and V is TRBV19, with 8 positions matching TRBD1. Germline V CDR1 and CDR2: LNHDA, SQIVND (reference sequence). This CDR3 region has 14 residues. V shed 4 bases and J 4 bases; nucleotides not matched to a gene: 5. In DNA, the CDR3 is TGTGCCAGTAGTAGACGACAGGGGTCCACTGAAGCTTTCTTT. This encodes CASSRRQGSTEAFF.

The gene calls are TRBV2 and TRBJ1-1, with 10 bases lining up with TRBD1. V trimming: 6 bases; J trimming: 4 bases; junction bases outside the gene matches: 2. Germline CDR1 SNHLY, CDR2 FYNNEI. This CDR3 spans 13 amino acids. The CDR3 nucleotides read TGTGCCAGCAGGGGGACAGGGGCCACTGAAGCTTTCTTT. It is translated as CASRGTGATEAFF.